This T cell receptor beta chain was recovered during a study of blood T cells in healthy people across ages. Study-wide results and caveats: Strong correlation existed between TCR beta diversity and naive T cell percentage. Among long-lived donors, naive CD4+ cells were more numerous and diversity higher than in aged donors.

Next came a second PCR, run for about 7 to 12 cycles, which used a sample-barcoded 5' primer along with a J-beta primer mix. TCRdb itself ran the 5' RACE reads through MiXCR, one entry per CDR3 protein. This sample has roughly 800,000 distinct CDR3 sequences, with roughly 64% found just once. Turning to this clonotype: Its antigen is not known.

In terms of origin and age, donors were healthy Caucasian individuals from Russia aged roughly 6 to 100. CDR1 is MNHEY, CDR2 SVGEGT, per germline. Trimming removed 5 bases from V and 1 base from J, with 11 bases in between. The CDR3 totals 14 residues. Sequences were obtained from blood. The gene calls are TRBV6-2 or TRBV6-3 and TRBJ1-2, with no clear D. This receptor was obtained from a man younger than 45 in good health. The CDR3 coding sequence is TGTGCCAGCAGTCGTTCAGGAATTAACTATGGCTACACCTTC. Translation gives CASSRSGINYGYTF.